The clone carrying this T cell receptor (beta chain) was detected ten times or more. Its antigen is not identified. The CDR3 runs 15 residues. Germline V lookup: CDR1 SGHTA, CDR2 FQGNSA. Trimming took 1 base from V and 2 from J, leaving 11 bases between them. This record comes from a study of T cell repertoires in cytomegalovirus infection. Study information: Used in the study were CMV epitopes, some recently identified and HLA-C-restricted, others well-studied and HLA-B-restricted. Signatures in public TCR beta sequences pointed to both CMV infection and matching HLA type. Findings of the study overall: In two of eight donors, the top clonotype was HLA-C-restricted CMV-specific.

MiXCR, applied by TCRdb to the reads, yields one record per CDR3 protein. Among around 540,000 distinct CDR3 sequences listed, around 30% were seen once. The specimen was cultured PBMCs, collected from culture after CMV antigen stimulation. The clonotype originates from a human donor in good health (CMV status not recorded). Some clones in this sample may be carry-over from other donors' samples. The rearrangement links TRBV7-2 to TRBJ1-1; D gene ambiguous. The CDR3 reads CASSLVKGGNTEAFF. CDR3 coding DNA: TGTGCCAGCAGCTTAGTGAAGGGAGGAAACACTGAAGCTTTCTTT.